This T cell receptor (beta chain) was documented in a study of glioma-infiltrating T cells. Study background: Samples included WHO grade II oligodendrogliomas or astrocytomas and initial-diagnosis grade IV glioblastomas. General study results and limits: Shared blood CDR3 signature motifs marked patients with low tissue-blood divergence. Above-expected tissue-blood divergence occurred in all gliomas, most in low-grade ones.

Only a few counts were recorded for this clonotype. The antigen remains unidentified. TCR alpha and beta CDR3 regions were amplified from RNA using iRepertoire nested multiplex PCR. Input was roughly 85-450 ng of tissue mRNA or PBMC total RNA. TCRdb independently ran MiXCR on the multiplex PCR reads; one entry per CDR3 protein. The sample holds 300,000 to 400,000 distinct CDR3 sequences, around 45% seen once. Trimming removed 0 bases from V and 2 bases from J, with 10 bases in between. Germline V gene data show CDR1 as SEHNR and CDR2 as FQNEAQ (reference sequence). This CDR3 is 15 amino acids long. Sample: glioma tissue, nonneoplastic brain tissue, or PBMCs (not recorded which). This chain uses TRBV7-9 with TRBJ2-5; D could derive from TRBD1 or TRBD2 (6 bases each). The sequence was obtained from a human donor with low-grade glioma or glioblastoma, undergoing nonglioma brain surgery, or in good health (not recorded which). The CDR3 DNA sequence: TGTGCCAGCAGCTTAGCGCGGGGACAACAAGAGACCCAGTACTTC. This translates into CASSLARGQQETQYF.